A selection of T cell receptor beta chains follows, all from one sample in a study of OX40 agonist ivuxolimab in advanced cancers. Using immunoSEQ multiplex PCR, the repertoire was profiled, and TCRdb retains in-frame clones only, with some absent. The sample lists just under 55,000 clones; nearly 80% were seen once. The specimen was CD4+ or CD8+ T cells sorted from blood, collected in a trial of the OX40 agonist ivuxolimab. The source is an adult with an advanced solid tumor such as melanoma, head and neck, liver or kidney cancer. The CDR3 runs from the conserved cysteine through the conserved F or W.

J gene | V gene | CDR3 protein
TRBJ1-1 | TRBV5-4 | CASPTSGDTEAFF
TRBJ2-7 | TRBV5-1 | CASSLLTGYSYEQYF
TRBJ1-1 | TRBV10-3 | CAIRLGQGYTEAFF
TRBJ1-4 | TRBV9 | CASNREGTRNNEKLFF
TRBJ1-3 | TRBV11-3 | CASSLGNTIYF
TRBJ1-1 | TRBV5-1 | CASSGQGRADTEAFF
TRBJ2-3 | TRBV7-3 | CASTPGTVGDTQYF
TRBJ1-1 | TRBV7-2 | CASSVQGFGDTEAFF
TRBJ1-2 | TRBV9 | CASSLTGFGENYGYTF
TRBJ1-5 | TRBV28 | CASSLGQFNQPQHF
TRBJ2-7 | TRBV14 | CASSHSGGPEYF